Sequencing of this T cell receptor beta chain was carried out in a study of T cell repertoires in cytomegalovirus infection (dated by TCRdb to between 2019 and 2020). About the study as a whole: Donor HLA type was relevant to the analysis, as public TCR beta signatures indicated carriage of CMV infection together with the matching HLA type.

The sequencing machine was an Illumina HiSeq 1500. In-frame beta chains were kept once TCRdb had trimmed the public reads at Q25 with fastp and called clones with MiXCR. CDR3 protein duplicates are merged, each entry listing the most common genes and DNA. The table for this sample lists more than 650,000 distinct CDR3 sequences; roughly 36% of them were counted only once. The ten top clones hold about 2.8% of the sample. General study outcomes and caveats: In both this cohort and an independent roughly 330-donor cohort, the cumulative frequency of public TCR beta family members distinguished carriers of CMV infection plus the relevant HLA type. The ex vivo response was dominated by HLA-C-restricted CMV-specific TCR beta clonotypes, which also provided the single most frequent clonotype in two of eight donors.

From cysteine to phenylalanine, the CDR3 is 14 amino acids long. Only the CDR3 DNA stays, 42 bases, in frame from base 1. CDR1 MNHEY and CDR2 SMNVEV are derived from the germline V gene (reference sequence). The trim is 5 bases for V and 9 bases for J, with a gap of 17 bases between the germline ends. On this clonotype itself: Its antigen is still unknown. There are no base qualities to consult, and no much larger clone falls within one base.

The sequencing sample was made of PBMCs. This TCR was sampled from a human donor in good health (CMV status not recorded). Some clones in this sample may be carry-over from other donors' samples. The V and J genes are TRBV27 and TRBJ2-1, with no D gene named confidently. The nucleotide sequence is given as TGTGCCAGCAGTAACCCAGACTTTCCGGTTGAGCAGTTCTTC. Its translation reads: CASSNPDFPVEQFF.